The 21 T cell receptor beta chains listed next were all sequenced from one sample in a study of T cell repertoires in cytomegalovirus infection. TCRdb called the reads again in MiXCR, with one record for every CDR3 protein. Among fewer than 550,000 distinct CDR3 sequences listed, around 10% were seen once. Sample: PBMCs. The receptor source for this set is a human donor in good health (CMV status not recorded). Some clones in this sample may be carry-over from other donors' samples.

This clonotype was detected ten times or more. This chain joins TRBV25-1 and TRBJ2-7; weak D call: TRBD2 (6 bases). The length of the CDR3 is 16 residues. CDR1 and CDR2 (germline): MGHDK, SYGVNS. Trimming took 6 bases from V and 2 from J, leaving 20 bases between them. CDR3: CASRTGGMTFPYEQYF. CDR3 nucleotides: TGTGCCAGCAGGACTGGGGGGATGACGTTCCCCTACGAGCAGTACTTC.

Many counts were recorded for this clonotype. This sequence joins TRBV20-1 and TRBJ1-6; D uncertain. The CDR3 covers 14 residues. Germline V CDR1 and CDR2: DFQATT, SNEGSKA (reference sequence). The V and J ends lost 4 bases and 13 bases respectively, with 20 bases between them. The CDR3, as DNA: TGCAGTGCTACGGTCTCTCTGAAGTTTGCGCCCCTCCACTTT. As protein: CSATVSLKFAPLHF.

This clonotype was counted at least ten times. V and J are TRBV29-1 and TRBJ1-2; D unclear. The V end was cut by 3 bases, the J end by 3 bases, with 11 bases between. Germline CDR1 is SQVTM and CDR2 is ANQGSEA. The CDR3 extends over 13 amino acids. The DNA of the CDR3 is TGCAGCGTTGATTCGCCCGGCCACTATGGCTACACCTTC. The encoded protein is CSVDSPGHYGYTF.

The gene calls are TRBV5-4 and TRBJ1-2; D may be TRBD1 (5 bases). This CDR3 is built from 12 residues. In germline, CDR1 is SGHNT, CDR2 YYREEE (reference sequence). Trimming removed 4 bases from V and 8 bases from J, with 12 bases in between. CDR3 sequence (DNA): TGTGCCAGCAGCCGCGACAGACGGGGCTACACCTTC. It is translated as CASSRDRRGYTF.

At least ten counts were recorded for this clonotype. This chain links TRBV20-1 with TRBJ2-3, with TRBD2 identical over 7 bases. The length of the CDR3 is 15 residues. V lost 5 bases to trimming and J lost 2 bases; unmatched junction nucleotides: 10. CDR1 is DFQATT, CDR2 SNEGSKA, per germline (reference sequence). The CDR3 spells CSARQAGVPTDTQYF. CDR3 sequence (DNA): TGCAGTGCTCGTCAGGCGGGAGTTCCCACAGATACGCAGTATTTT.

This clonotype was counted ten times or more. The chain is built from TRBV7-9 and TRBJ1-3; no firm D call. Germline V gene sequence: CDR1 SEHNR, CDR2 FQNEAQ (reference sequence). Trimming left V 5 bases short and J 0 bases short, with 14 bases between. The CDR3 extends over 16 amino acids. CDR3 bases: TGTGCCAGCAGCCCGCCCAACGTCCGCTCTGGAAACACCATATATTTT. Residues: CASSPPNVRSGNTIYF. The full variable domain, completed using reference TRBV7-9 and TRBJ1-3, is DTGVSQNPRHKITKRGQNVTFRCDPISEHNRLYWYRQTLGQGPEFLTYFQNEAQLEKSRLLSDRFSAERPKGSFSTLEIQRTEQGDSAMYLCASSPPNVRSGNTIYFGEGSWLTVV.

The sample holds many counts of this clonotype. The chain recombines TRBV7-2 with TRBJ1-5; D is undetermined. This CDR3 region has 15 residues. V lost 1 base and J 3 bases, leaving 10 bases between the germline ends. The germline V gene encodes CDR1 SGHTA and CDR2 FQGNSA. The CDR3 DNA sequence: TGTGCCAGCAGCTTAGGAAGGCAGTTCAATCAGCCCCAGCATTTT. Amino acids: CASSLGRQFNQPQHF.

In this sample, this clonotype turned up a few times. V and J are TRBV5-4 and TRBJ2-3, with D tentatively TRBD1 or TRBD2 (5 bases each). With 0 bases removed from V and 2 bases from J, the gap between germline ends came to 13 bases. Germline lookup yields CDR1 SGHNT and CDR2 YYREEE (reference sequence). This CDR3 contains 16 residues. CDR3 coding DNA: TGTGCCAGCAGCTTGGGAGGGGCAGTCTACACAGATACGCAGTATTTT. It encodes CASSLGGAVYTDTQYF.

This clonotype was detected many times. The genes are TRBV28 and TRBJ2-1; the D is unclear. CDR1 MDHEN and CDR2 SYDVKM come from the germline V gene. The CDR3 is made up of 15 amino acids. V was trimmed by 3 bases and J by 8 bases, leaving 17 bases between them. CDR3 sequence reads: CASSLTQTKIYEQFF. In nucleotides, the CDR3 is TGTGCCAGCAGTTTGACCCAGACGAAAATTTATGAGCAGTTCTTC.

This chain uses TRBV29-1 with TRBJ2-7; TRBD2 matches 7 bases. CDR3 size: 16 residues. Trimming removed 0 bases from V and 0 bases from J; junction bases left unmatched: 8. The V gene's germline CDR1 is SQVTM and CDR2 ANQGSEA. The chain's CDR3 is CSVEEVGGSPSYEQYF. CDR3 coding DNA: TGCAGCGTTGAAGAAGTCGGCGGGAGTCCCTCCTACGAGCAGTACTTC.

The chain is built from TRBV29-1 and TRBJ1-3; D call uncertain. This CDR3 region has 11 residues. Germline V gene lookup returns CDR1 SQVTM and CDR2 ANQGSEA. CDR3 DNA: TGCAATAGGAGTTTTGGAAACACCATATATTTT. Amino acids: CNRSFGNTIYF.

This chain joins TRBV18 and TRBJ2-1; 12 bases line up with TRBD2. This CDR3 spans 16 amino acids. In germline, CDR1 is KGHSH, CDR2 LQKENI. V was clipped by 5 bases and J by 2 bases; unmatched bases: 4. Here the CDR3 DNA reads TGTGCCAGCTCATTAGGACTAGCGGGGACCTACAATGAGCAGTTCTTC. Translating gives CASSLGLAGTYNEQFF.

This clonotype has only a few counts. This rearrangement joins TRBV7-9 to TRBJ1-3; 11 bases line up with TRBD1. This CDR3 has 17 amino acids. Germline CDR1 and CDR2: SEHNR and FQNEAQ (reference sequence). Trimming took 4 bases from V and 1 from J; bases not matched to a gene: 6. CDR3 region: CASSSPGQGVSGNTIYF. CDR3 sequence (DNA): TGTGCCAGCAGCTCCCCGGGACAGGGGGTATCTGGAAACACCATATATTTT. The whole variable domain, remainder taken from reference TRBV7-9 and TRBJ1-3, is DTGVSQNPRHKITKRGQNVTFRCDPISEHNRLYWYRQTLGQGPEFLTYFQNEAQLEKSRLLSDRFSAERPKGSFSTLEIQRTEQGDSAMYLCASSSPGQGVSGNTIYFGEGSWLTVV.

This sequence joins TRBV10-3 and TRBJ2-3; possibly TRBD1 for D (6 bases). Germline V gives CDR1 ENHRY, CDR2 SYGVKD. V dropped 5 bases and J dropped 2 bases, with 8 bases sitting between them. The CDR3 has 13 amino acids. The CDR3 reads CAISQGTTDTQYF. CDR3 DNA sequence: TGTGCCATCAGTCAGGGGACCACAGATACGCAGTATTTT.

Concerning this clonotype itself: It may be a read error: a sequence one base away is much more abundant. CDR3: CASTRATGELSF. CDR3 DNA sequence: TGTGCCAGCACACGAGCCACCGGGGAGCTGTCTTTT. This chain connects TRBV2 to TRBJ2-2, with a possible D match to TRBD2 (5 bases). This CDR3 contains 12 residues. Germline V gene lookup returns CDR1 SNHLY and CDR2 FYNNEI. The whole variable domain, filled in from reference TRBV2 and TRBJ2-2, reads EPEVTQTPSHQVTQMGQEVILRCVPISNHLYFYWYRQILGQKVEFLVSFYNNEISEKSEIFDDQFSVERPDGSNFTLKIRSTKLEDSAMYFCASTRATGELSFGEGSRLTVL.

In DNA form, the CDR3 reads TGTGCCAGTAGCAGACTTTTGGAGGATGGCTACACCTTC. It codes for CASSRLLEDGYTF. The chain links TRBV19 to TRBJ1-2; D not certain. CDR1 and CDR2 (germline): LNHDA, SQIVND (reference sequence). The CDR3 runs 13 residues. Trimming pared 6 bases from V and 6 bases from J, leaving 14 bases between.

This clonotype was picked up a small number of times. The rearrangement uses TRBV23-1 and TRBJ2-1; TRBD1 agrees at 10 bases. TRBV23-1 is flagged as an ORF with uncertain function. This CDR3 is built from 13 residues. J lost 12 bases, V lost 10 bases, and 12 bases had no gene match. CDR3 bases: TGCGCCACCGGAGGGACAGGGGACAAGGGGCAGTTCTTC. Its translation is CATGGTGDKGQFF.

The chain joins TRBV9 to TRBJ1-3; tentative D call: TRBD1 (6 bases). Germline assignment: CDR1 SGDLS and CDR2 YYNGEE. The V gene lost 0 bases and the J gene lost 3 bases, with 13 bases spanning the gap. There are 16 residues in the CDR3. The CDR3, as DNA: TGTGCCAGCAGCGTAGCTCTTCCAGGGGTTGGAAACACCATATATTTT. It is translated as CASSVALPGVGNTIYF.

This clonotype has ten or more counts. This sequence joins TRBV5-5 and TRBJ1-4; D is ambiguous. Trimming stripped 2 bases from V and 8 bases from J, with 16 bases between. Germline lookup yields CDR1 SGHKS and CDR2 YYEKEE (reference sequence). There are 15 residues in the CDR3. The chain's CDR3 is CASSFEGHRLEKLFF. The CDR3 DNA reads TGTGCCAGCAGCTTTGAGGGCCACCGATTGGAAAAACTGTTTTTT.

The chain links TRBV12-5 to TRBJ2-3, with D possibly called TRBD1 or TRBD2 (5 bases each). V shed 8 bases and J shed 1 base, with 16 bases lying between them. The CDR3 loop spans 15 amino acids. Germline CDR1 and CDR2: LGHNT and FRNRAP. CDR3 bases: TGTGCTAGTCTCCAGGGACCTGCTCGCACAGATACGCAGTATTTT. Its translation: CASLQGPARTDTQYF.

This clonotype has at least ten counts. The junction shows a germline mismatch at one end, possibly a read error. The chain recombines TRBV20-1 with TRBJ2-7, with D uncertain. CDR3 length: 13 residues. Germline V CDR1 and CDR2: DFQATT, SNEGSKA (reference sequence). CDR3 loop: CSARDGSSYEQYF. The DNA of the CDR3 is TGCAGTGCGAGAGACGGCAGCTCCTACGAGCAGTACTTC.